This T cell receptor beta chain was found in a study of shared clonotypes between healthy human individuals. Study results and caveats: Few donors limited the genetic and exposure-history diversity represented.

Sequencing was performed with immunoSEQ multiplex PCR; in TCRdb, only in-frame clones are kept and a portion is missing. This repertoire shows more than 1,200,000 clones, 98% found once; its top ten account for 0.36%. Regarding this clone: Its target is not known.

V lost 6 bases, J lost 4 bases, and 6 bases lay in between. The CDR3 runs to 12 residues. Germline lookup yields CDR1 MNHNS and CDR2 SASEGT. The TCR was taken from a young man in good health. Sequenced: naive CD4+ T cells sorted from blood. The subset denotes: CD45RA+ positively selected. This chain joins TRBV6-1 and TRBJ2-2; D gene unclear. The CDR3 sequence: CASRLGTGELFF. DNA for the CDR3: TGTGCCAGCAGGCTGGGCACCGGGGAGCTGTTTTTT.